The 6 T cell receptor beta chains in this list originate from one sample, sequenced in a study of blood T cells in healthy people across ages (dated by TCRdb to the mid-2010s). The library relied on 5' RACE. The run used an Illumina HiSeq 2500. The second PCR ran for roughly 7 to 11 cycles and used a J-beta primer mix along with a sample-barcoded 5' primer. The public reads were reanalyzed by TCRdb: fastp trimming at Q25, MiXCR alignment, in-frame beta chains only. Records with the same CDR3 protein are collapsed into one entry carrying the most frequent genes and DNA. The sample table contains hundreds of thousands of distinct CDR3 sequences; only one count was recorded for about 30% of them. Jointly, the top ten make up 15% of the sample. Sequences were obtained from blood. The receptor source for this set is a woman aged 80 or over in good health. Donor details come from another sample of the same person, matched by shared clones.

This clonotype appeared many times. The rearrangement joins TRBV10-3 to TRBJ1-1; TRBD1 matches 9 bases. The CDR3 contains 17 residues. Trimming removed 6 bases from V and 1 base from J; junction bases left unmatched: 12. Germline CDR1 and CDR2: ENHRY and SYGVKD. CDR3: CAISGTGMGYGNTEAFF. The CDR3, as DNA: TGTGCCATCAGCGGGACAGGGATGGGATATGGGAACACTGAAGCTTTCTTT.

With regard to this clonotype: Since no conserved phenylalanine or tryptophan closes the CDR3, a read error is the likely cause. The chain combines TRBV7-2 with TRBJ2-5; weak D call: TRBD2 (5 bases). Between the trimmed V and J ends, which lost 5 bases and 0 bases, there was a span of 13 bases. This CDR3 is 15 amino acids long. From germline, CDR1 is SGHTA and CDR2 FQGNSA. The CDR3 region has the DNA TGTGCCAGCAGCCTTGGACTGAGGTACCAAGAGACCCAGTACCTC. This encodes CASSLGLRYQETQYL.

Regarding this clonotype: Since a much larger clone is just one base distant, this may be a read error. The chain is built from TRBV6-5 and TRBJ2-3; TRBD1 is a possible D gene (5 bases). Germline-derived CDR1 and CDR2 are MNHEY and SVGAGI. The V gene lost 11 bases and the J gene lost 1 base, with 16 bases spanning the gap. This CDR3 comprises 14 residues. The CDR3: CAARSGLCTDTQYF. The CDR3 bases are TGTGCCGCAAGGTCAGGGCTATGCACAGATACGCAGTATTTT.

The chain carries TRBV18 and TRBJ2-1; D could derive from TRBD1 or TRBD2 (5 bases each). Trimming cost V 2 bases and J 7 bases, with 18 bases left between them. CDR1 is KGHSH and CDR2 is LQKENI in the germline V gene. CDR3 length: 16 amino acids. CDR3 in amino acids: CASSPDRDGIANEQFF. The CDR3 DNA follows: TGTGCCAGCTCACCAGACCGGGACGGGATAGCGAATGAGCAGTTCTTC.

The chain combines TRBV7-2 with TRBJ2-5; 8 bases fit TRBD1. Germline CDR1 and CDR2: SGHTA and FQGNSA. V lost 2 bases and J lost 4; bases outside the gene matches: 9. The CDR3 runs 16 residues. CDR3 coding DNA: TGTGCCAGCAGCTTAATGGCCCCACAGGGGGGAGAGACCCAGTACTTC. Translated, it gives CASSLMAPQGGETQYF.

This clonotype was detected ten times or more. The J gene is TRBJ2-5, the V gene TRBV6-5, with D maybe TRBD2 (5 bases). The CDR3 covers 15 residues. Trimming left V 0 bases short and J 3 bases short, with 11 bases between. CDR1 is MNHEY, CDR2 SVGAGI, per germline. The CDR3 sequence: CASSYSLDSEETQYF. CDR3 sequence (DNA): TGTGCCAGCAGTTACTCACTAGACTCCGAAGAGACCCAGTACTTC.